These 22 T cell receptor beta chains were sequenced from one sample in a study of T cell repertoires in cytomegalovirus infection. These TCRs are of unknown antigen specificity. TCRdb reprocessed the reads with MiXCR, giving one entry per CDR3 protein. The repertoire has hundreds of thousands of distinct CDR3 sequences, 30% to 40% of them found once; the top ten carry 15% to 20%. The sample here was cultured PBMCs, taken from culture after CMV antigen stimulation. All receptors derive from a human donor in good health (CMV status not recorded). Some clones in this sample may be carry-over from other donors' samples.

The chain joins TRBV11-2 to TRBJ2-1; D remains unclear. The CDR3 covers 15 residues. Trimming left V 0 bases short and J 7 bases short, with 13 bases between. Germline V gene lookup returns CDR1 SGHAT and CDR2 FQNNGV. In nucleotides, the CDR3 is TGTGCCAGCAGCTTAGACCGCTTAGCCCAAAATGAGCAGTTCTTC. Its protein product is CASSLDRLAQNEQFF.

This chain links TRBV2 with TRBJ1-3; a possible D gene is TRBD1 (6 bases). Per the germline V gene, CDR1 is SNHLY and CDR2 is FYNNEI. Trimming removed 7 bases from V and 2 bases from J, with 12 bases in between. The CDR3 runs 14 residues. In DNA form, the CDR3 reads TGTGCCAGCAAACAACAGGGACCTGGAAACACCATATATTTT. It yields the protein CASKQQGPGNTIYF.

The chain is built from TRBV10-3 and TRBJ2-3; 9 bases align to TRBD2. The CDR3 has 16 residues. CDR1 is ENHRY, CDR2 SYGVKD, per germline. With 4 bases clipped from V and 1 base from J, the junction kept 6 bases outside the gene matches. In DNA form, the CDR3 reads TGTGCCATCAGTGGTAGCGGGAGTACCGGCACAGATACGCAGTATTTT. It specifies CAISGSGSTGTDTQYF.

This clonotype appeared a few times. CDR3: CASSAPPGETQYF. The CDR3 DNA reads as TGTGCCAGCAGTGCGCCCCCGGGAGAGACCCAGTACTTC. This rearrangement joins TRBV6-8 to TRBJ2-5; D is unresolved. The CDR3 runs to 13 residues. Trimming pared 5 bases from V and 4 bases from J, leaving 11 bases between. Per germline, CDR1 MNHGY and CDR2 SAAAGT.

This clonotype was counted a few times. The chain uses TRBV29-1 and TRBJ2-1; 11 nucleotides line up with TRBD2. This CDR3 region has 16 residues. V shed 4 bases and J 3 bases; nucleotides not matched to a gene: 8. Germline values: CDR1 SQVTM, CDR2 ANQGSEA. The DNA of the CDR3 is TGCAGCGTTGGCCCCATAGCGGGAGGGCTCTACAATGAGCAGTTCTTC. As protein: CSVGPIAGGLYNEQFF.

This clonotype came up a few times. The chain uses TRBV2 and TRBJ1-1; D is unresolved. Germline CDR1 and CDR2: SNHLY and FYNNEI. The germline V and J ends were trimmed by 1 base and 4 bases, with 4 bases remaining between them. The CDR3 loop spans 12 amino acids. CDR3 protein: CASSEGPTEAFF. CDR3 in DNA: TGTGCCAGCAGTGAAGGTCCCACTGAAGCTTTCTTT.

The count of this clonotype is one. The gene calls are TRBV12-5 and TRBJ1-1; D not certain. This CDR3 is built from 13 residues. CDR1 is LGHNT and CDR2 is FRNRAP in the germline V gene. The germline V and J ends were trimmed by 1 base and 9 bases, with 12 bases remaining between them. The CDR3 nucleotides are TGTGCTAGTGGTTTGGCCCCGGGGAGCAAAGCTTTCTTT. As protein: CASGLAPGSKAFF.

The chain's CDR3 is CASSPGSRRASFRDYEQYF. DNA for the CDR3: TGTGCCAGCAGCCCGGGGTCGAGGAGGGCCTCCTTCCGGGACTACGAGCAGTACTTC. V usage is TRBV7-2 and J usage is TRBJ2-7; D possibly corresponds to TRBD2 (6 bases). Per the germline V gene, CDR1 is SGHTA and CDR2 is FQGNSA. The ends were cut back, 5 bases at V and 3 bases at J, with 29 bases in the middle. There are 19 residues in the CDR3. The full variable domain, rest sourced from reference TRBV7-2 and TRBJ2-7, is GAGVSQSPSNKVTEKGKDVELRCDPISGHTALYWYRQSLGQGLEFLIYFQGNSAPDKSGLPSDRFSAERTGGSVSTLTIQRTQQEDSAVYLCASSPGSRRASFRDYEQYFGPGTRLTVT.

The chain joins TRBV4-1 to TRBJ1-2; 7 positions match TRBD1. Germline trimming cut 3 bases from V and 2 bases from J; bases unmatched to any gene: 12. The CDR3 has 17 amino acids. Germline V CDR1 and CDR2: MGHRA, YSYEKL. The CDR3 nucleotides are TGCGCCAGCAGCCAGGGGACAGTCTTACGCTCGAACTATGGCTACACCTTC. This translates into CASSQGTVLRSNYGYTF.

This clonotype came up once. V is TRBV6-2 or TRBV6-3 and J is TRBJ1-5; D not certain. The V end was cut by 4 bases, the J end by 1 base, with 8 bases between. The CDR3 is made up of 14 amino acids. CDR1 and CDR2 from the germline V gene are MNHEY and SVGEGT. The DNA for the CDR3 is TGTGCCAGCAGTTGGGCGGGGAGCAATCAGCCCCAGCATTTT. It is translated as CASSWAGSNQPQHF.

This clonotype was observed a handful of times. This chain connects TRBV7-8 to TRBJ1-2, with a tentative D call TRBD1 (5 bases). The V end lost 5 bases, the J end lost 0 bases, and 13 bases lay between the germline ends. The germline V gene has CDR1 SGHVS and CDR2 FQNEAQ. The CDR3 loop spans 15 amino acids. The CDR3 is CASSGRDLANYGYTF. For the CDR3, the DNA is TGTGCCAGCAGCGGACGGGACTTAGCTAACTATGGCTACACCTTC.

This clonotype has just a few counts. This rearrangement joins TRBV7-6 to TRBJ2-5, with D possibly being TRBD2 (6 bases). The CDR3 has 17 amino acids. V dropped 5 bases and J dropped 7 bases, with 26 bases sitting between them. Germline CDR1 reads SGHVS; CDR2 reads FNYEAQ. DNA for the CDR3: TGTGCCAGCAGCCTTGACCGTAGCGGAGTGTCCGGGGGGACCCAGTACTTC. Encoded protein: CASSLDRSGVSGGTQYF.

The J gene is TRBJ1-2, the V gene TRBV29-1; D is undetermined. V was shortened by 3 bases and J by 5 bases, with 1 base between the two germline ends. Looked up from germline, CDR1 is SQVTM and CDR2 is ANQGSEA. The CDR3 is made up of 9 amino acids. The CDR3 region is CSVDYGYTF. The CDR3, as DNA: TGCAGCGTTGATTATGGCTACACCTTC.

This clonotype was counted only a few times. V is TRBV7-9 and J is TRBJ2-3; unclear D gene. Deletions cut 3 bases from V and 4 bases from J, with 8 bases between. CDR1 is SEHNR and CDR2 is FQNEAQ in the germline V gene (reference sequence). The CDR3 covers 13 residues. CDR3 in DNA: TGTGCCAGCAGCTTTCCTGGTTCAGATACGCAGTATTTT. This encodes CASSFPGSDTQYF.

This clonotype occurred a few times. This chain links TRBV20-1 with TRBJ1-2; D remains ambiguous. Germline V gene data show CDR1 as DFQATT and CDR2 as SNEGSKA (reference sequence). V was cut by 2 bases and J by 5 bases, with 15 bases left in between. This CDR3 has 14 residues. The CDR3 DNA reads TGCAGTGCTAGAAGACGGCTGACGACTTATGGCTACACCTTC. It encodes CSARRRLTTYGYTF.

This clonotype was seen more than once but under ten times. CDR3 in DNA: TGTGCCAGCAGCTTAGGCCCCTTGGGGGCTGGTGAAGCTTTCTTT. This sequence encodes CASSLGPLGAGEAFF. The chain has TRBV7-6 and TRBJ1-1, with D perhaps TRBD1 (6 bases). Germline values: CDR1 SGHVS, CDR2 FNYEAQ. This CDR3 spans 15 amino acids. With 1 base removed from V and 7 bases from J, the gap between germline ends came to 16 bases.

The genes are TRBV20-1 and TRBJ1-4; D not certain. Trimming removed 6 bases at V and 8 bases at J, with 19 bases between. Germline values: CDR1 DFQATT, CDR2 SNEGSKA (reference sequence). The CDR3 spans 14 residues. The CDR3 reads CSARPSSRSEKLFF. DNA of the CDR3: TGCAGTGCGCGCCCAAGTTCCCGGAGCGAAAAACTGTTTTTT.

The genes are TRBV24-1 and TRBJ2-5; D is ambiguous. The germline CDR1 and CDR2 sequences are KGHDR and SFDVKD. The germline V and J ends were trimmed by 3 bases and 4 bases, with 14 bases remaining between them. The CDR3 is 15 amino acids. CDR3 protein: CATSDPTPKGETQYF. The CDR3 DNA reads TGTGCCACCAGTGATCCAACCCCCAAGGGAGAGACCCAGTACTTC.

The chain is built from TRBV20-1 and TRBJ2-3, with D perhaps TRBD2 (5 bases). Germline CDR1 is DFQATT and CDR2 is SNEGSKA (reference sequence). Trimming stripped 7 bases from V and 7 bases from J, with 15 bases between. This CDR3 has 12 amino acids. CDR3 region: CSVRGLAYTQYF. In DNA, the CDR3 is TGCAGTGTCAGAGGCCTAGCATATACGCAGTATTTT.

V and J are TRBV12-3 or TRBV12-4 and TRBJ1-4; D gene ambiguous. The CDR3 covers 14 residues. The germline V and J ends were trimmed by 6 bases and 0 bases, with 8 bases remaining between them. This CDR3 reads CASSGAATNEKLFF. CDR3 in DNA: TGTGCCAGCAGCGGCGCTGCAACTAATGAAAAACTGTTTTTT.

This clonotype has only a few counts. The gene calls are TRBV28 and TRBJ1-5, with D hard to call. The CDR3 loop spans 13 amino acids. Germline CDR1 and CDR2: MDHEN and SYDVKM. V dropped 2 bases and J dropped 9 bases, with 11 bases sitting between them. CDR3 nucleotides: TGTGCCAGCAGTTTAGACCCCACCGGGCCCCAGCATTTT. Its protein is CASSLDPTGPQHF.

The genes are TRBV10-2 and TRBJ2-5; D call uncertain. Trimming shortened V by 8 bases and J by 6 bases, and 10 bases separated the two germline ends. The CDR3 is made up of 11 amino acids. Germline assignment: CDR1 WSHSY and CDR2 SAAADI. In DNA form, the CDR3 reads TGCGCCAGCGGGCAGATCCAGACCCAGTACTTC. It yields the protein CASGQIQTQYF.